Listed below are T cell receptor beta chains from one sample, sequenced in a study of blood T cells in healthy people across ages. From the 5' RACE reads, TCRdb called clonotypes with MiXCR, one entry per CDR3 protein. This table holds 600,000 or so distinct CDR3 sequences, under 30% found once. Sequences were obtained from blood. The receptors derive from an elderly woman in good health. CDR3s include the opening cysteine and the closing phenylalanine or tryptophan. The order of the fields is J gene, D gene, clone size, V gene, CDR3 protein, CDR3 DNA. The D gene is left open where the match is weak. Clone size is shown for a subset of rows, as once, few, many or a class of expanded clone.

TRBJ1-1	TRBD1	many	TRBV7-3	CASSRQGGTEAFF	TGTGCCAGCAGTCGACAGGGGGGCACTGAAGCTTTCTTT
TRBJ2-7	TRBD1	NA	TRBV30	CAWGPGQETDEQYF	TGTGCCTGGGGACCGGGACAGGAAACTGACGAGCAGTACTTC
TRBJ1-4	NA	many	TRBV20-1	CSVTPLSATNEKLFF	TGCAGTGTTACCCCCCTTTCAGCAACTAATGAAAAACTGTTTTTT
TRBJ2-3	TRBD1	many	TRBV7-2	CASSLRDSYSTDTQYF	TGTGCCAGCAGCTTAAGGGACAGCTACAGCACAGATACGCAGTATTTT
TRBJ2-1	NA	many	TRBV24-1	CATSAPGNLDEQFF	TGTGCCACCAGTGCTCCAGGGAATTTGGATGAGCAGTTCTTC
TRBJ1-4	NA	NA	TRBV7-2	CASSSRNWGVNEKLFF	TGTGCCAGCAGCTCGCGTAATTGGGGTGTTAATGAAAAACTGTTTTTT
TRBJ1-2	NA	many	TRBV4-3	CASSQDSGQPYGYTF	TGCGCCAGCAGCCAAGATAGCGGACAGCCGTATGGCTACACCTTC
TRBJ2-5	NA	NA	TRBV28	CASSYRGVKTQYF	TGTGCCAGCAGTTATAGGGGAGTGAAGACCCAGTACTTC
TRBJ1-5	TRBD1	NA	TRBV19	CASRSGGRQGDQPQHF	TGTGCCAGTAGGTCGGGGGGCAGACAGGGCGATCAGCCCCAGCATTTT
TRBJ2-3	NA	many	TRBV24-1	CATSDFLDTDTQYF	TGTGCCACCAGTGATTTCCTTGACACAGATACGCAGTATTTT
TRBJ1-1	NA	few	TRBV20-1	CSARMGGWNTEAFF	TGCAGTGCTAGAATGGGGGGCTGGAACACTGAAGCTTTCTTT
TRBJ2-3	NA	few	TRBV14	CASRRTQKTLARGDTQYF	TGTGCCAGCCGGCGGACACAGAAAACACTTGCCCGGGGAGATACGCAGTATTTT
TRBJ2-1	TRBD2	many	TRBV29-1	CSVRGGLAADGEQFF	TGCAGCGTTAGAGGAGGACTAGCGGCGGATGGTGAGCAGTTCTTC
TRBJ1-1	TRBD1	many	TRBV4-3	CASSQGRQGGTEAFF	TGCGCCAGCAGCCAGGGACGACAGGGAGGCACTGAAGCTTTCTTT
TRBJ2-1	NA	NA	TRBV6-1	CASSSERGGSYNEQFF	TGTGCCAGCAGCAGTGAAAGGGGAGGTTCATACAATGAGCAGTTCTTC
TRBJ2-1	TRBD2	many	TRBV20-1	CSARDQGSGGPNRNEQFF	TGCAGTGCTAGAGATCAAGGTAGCGGGGGGCCCAACCGGAATGAGCAGTTCTTC
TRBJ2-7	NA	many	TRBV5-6	CASSPGLYDEQYF	TGTGCCAGCAGCCCGGGACTTTACGACGAGCAGTACTTC
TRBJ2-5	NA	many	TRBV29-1	CSVEDPLDEQYF	TGCAGCGTTGAAGACCCCCTCGATGAGCAGTACTTC
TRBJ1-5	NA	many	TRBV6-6	CASSSGSGGQPQHF	TGTGCCAGCAGTTCTGGGTCCGGCGGTCAGCCCCAGCATTTT
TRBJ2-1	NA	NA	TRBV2	CASNFPLGRNEQFF	TGTGCCAGCAACTTTCCTCTAGGGAGGAATGAGCAGTTCTTC
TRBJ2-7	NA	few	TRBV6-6	CASSYSIDRRYEQYF	TGTGCCAGCAGTTACTCGATTGACAGGCGCTACGAGCAGTACTTC
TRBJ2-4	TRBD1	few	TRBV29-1	CSVGGQERALNIQYF	TGCAGCGTTGGGGGACAGGAGCGGGCACTAAACATTCAGTACTTC
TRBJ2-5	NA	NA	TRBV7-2	CASSLSRTRGGVVNF	TGTGCCAGCAGCTTATCTCGGACAAGGGGGGGTGTGGTTAACTTC
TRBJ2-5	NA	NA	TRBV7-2	CASSQDSSDYQETQYF	TGTGCCAGCAGCCAAGATAGTAGCGACTATCAAGAGACCCAGTACTTC
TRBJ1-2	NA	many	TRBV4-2	CASSQGQYYGYTF	TGTGCCAGCAGCCAAGGACAGTACTATGGCTACACCTTC
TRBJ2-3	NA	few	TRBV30	CAWAPRADTQYF	TGTGCCTGGGCTCCTAGAGCAGATACGCAGTATTTT
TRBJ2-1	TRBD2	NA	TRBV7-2	CASSGAGLAGGIEQFF	TGTGCCAGCAGCGGAGCCGGACTAGCGGGCGGGATTGAGCAGTTCTTC
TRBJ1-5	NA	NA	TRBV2	CAGSELEGGHQPQHF	TGTGCCGGCAGTGAGTTGGAGGGGGGGCATCAGCCCCAGCATTTT
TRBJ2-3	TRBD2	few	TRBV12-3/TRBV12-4	CASSLRLAGRSADTQYF	TGTGCCAGCAGTTTAAGACTAGCGGGGAGGAGCGCAGATACGCAGTATTTT
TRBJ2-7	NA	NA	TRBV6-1	CATELGGEQYF	TGTGCCACCGAACTTGGAGGCGAGCAGTACTTC
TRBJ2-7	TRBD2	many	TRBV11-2	CASEEQRGYEQYF	TGTGCCAGCGAAGAACAGCGGGGCTACGAGCAGTACTTC
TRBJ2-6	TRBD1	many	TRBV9	CASSVGSGTGGYSGANVLTF	TGTGCCAGCAGCGTAGGATCCGGGACAGGGGGCTACTCTGGGGCCAACGTCCTGACTTTC
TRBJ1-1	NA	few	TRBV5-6	CASSRIRGTEAFF	TGTGCCAGCAGCCGTATACGGGGCACTGAAGCTTTCTTT
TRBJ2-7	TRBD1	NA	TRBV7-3	CASSLQGAVYNEQYF	TGTGCCAGCAGCTTACAGGGGGCTGTCTACAATGAGCAGTACTTC
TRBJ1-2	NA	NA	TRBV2	CASSSGPPGTGGPGYTF	TGTGCCAGCAGTTCCGGTCCCCCCGGGACGGGAGGTCCTGGCTACACCTTC